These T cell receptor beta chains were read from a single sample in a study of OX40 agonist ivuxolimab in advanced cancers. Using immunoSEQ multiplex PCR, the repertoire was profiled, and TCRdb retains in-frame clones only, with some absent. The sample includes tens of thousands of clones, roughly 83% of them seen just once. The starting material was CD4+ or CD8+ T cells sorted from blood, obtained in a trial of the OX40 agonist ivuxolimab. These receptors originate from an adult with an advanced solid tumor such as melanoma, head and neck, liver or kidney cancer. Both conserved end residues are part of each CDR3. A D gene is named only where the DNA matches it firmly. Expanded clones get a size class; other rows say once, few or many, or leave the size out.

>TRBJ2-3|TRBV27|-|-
TGTGCCAGCAGTTTGCTGGGTAGGAGGACAGATACGCAGTATTTT
CASSLLGRRTDTQYF
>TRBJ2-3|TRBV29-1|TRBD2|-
TGCAGCGTTGAGGGGGATGGGAGGGATGCAGATACGCAGTATTTT
CSVEGDGRDADTQYF
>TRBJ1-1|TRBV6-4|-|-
TGTGCCAGCAGTGACGCCACAGGGTCTATGAACACTGAAGCTTTCTTT
CASSDATGSMNTEAFF
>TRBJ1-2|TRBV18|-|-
TGTGCCAGCTCCCCCTCCGGGATCGTTGGGGGCTACACCTTC
CASSPSGIVGGYTF
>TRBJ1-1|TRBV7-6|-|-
TGTGCCAGCAGCGCCGACATGAACACTGAAGCTTTCTTT
CASSADMNTEAFF
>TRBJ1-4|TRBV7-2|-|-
TGTGCCAGCAGCTTAGCCCCAACTAATGAAAAACTGTTTTTT
CASSLAPTNEKLFF
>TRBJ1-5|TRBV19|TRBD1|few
TGTGCCAGTAGACCTGGACAGGGAGCGGGCAATCAGCCCCAGCATTTT
CASRPGQGAGNQPQHF
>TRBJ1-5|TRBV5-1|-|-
TGCGCCAGCAGCTTGGCCCCAGGGAATCAGCCCCAGCATTTT
CASSLAPGNQPQHF
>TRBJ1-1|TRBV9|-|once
TGTGCCAGCAGCCCCCGGACACGAGCTTTCTTT
CASSPRTRAFF
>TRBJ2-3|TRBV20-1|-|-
TGCAGTGTCGAGCCCGCAGATACGCAGTATTTT
CSVEPADTQYF
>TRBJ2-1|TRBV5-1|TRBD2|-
TGCGCCAGCAGCTTGGTACCGACTAGCGGGGGGGACAATGAGCAGTTCTTC
CASSLVPTSGGDNEQFF
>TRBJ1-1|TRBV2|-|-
TGTGCCAGCAGTGCAGAGAACACTGAAGCTTTCTTT
CASSAENTEAFF
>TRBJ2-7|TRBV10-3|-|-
TGTGCCATCAGTGAAGGTGTCGGGGACTTCTCCTACGAGCAGTACTTC
CAISEGVGDFSYEQYF
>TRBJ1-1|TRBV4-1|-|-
TGCGCCAGCAGCCGCGGACGTCTGAGGATGAACACTGAAGCTTTCTTT
CASSRGRLRMNTEAFF
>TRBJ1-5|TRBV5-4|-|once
TGTGCCAGCAGCCAAGATCCACTGGACACAAAGGGGCAGCCCCAGCATTTT
CASSQDPLDTKGQPQHF
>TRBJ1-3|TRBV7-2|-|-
TGTGCCAGCAGCTTAAGAGGTTCGGGACTGAACTCTGGAAACACCATATATTTT
CASSLRGSGLNSGNTIYF